This T cell receptor (beta chain) was observed in a study of T cells in Graves' hyperthyroidism and ophthalmopathy (dated by TCRdb to about 2019). With regard to the full study: To identify distinguishing TCR V-J signatures, a discovery cohort of 100 or so patients was used, comprising roughly 45 with Graves' ophthalmopathy and 57 with stable Graves' hyperthyroidism. Prospective prediction of ophthalmopathy was tested in an independent validation cohort consisting of about 20 hyperthyroidism patients and over 15 patients who later progressed to ophthalmopathy. The approximately 90 discovery patients were divided at random into training and test sets in a 7:3 ratio. In addition, the study compared T-cell repertoires in thyroid tissue and in blood from roughly 6 Graves' hyperthyroidism patients. Once sampling was done, hyperthyroidism patients were given methimazole at a starting dose of 30 mg daily, whereas ophthalmopathy patients were given high-dose intravenous methylprednisolone. The paper reports TCR Vbeta CDR3 sequencing of over 130 peripheral blood samples: 40 to 45 ophthalmopathy, approximately 74 hyperthyroidism and approximately 17 progressor patients. Paper-wide results and their limitations: No statistical method was used to set the sample size in advance, and investigators knew the group allocation. In validation, the model predicted progression to ophthalmopathy with just under 71% sensitivity and approximately 78% specificity, a median of around 6.6 months before onset. Blood samples also contained most of the expanded thyroid clonotypes (frequency above 0.001), which suggests that blood repertoires may reflect thyroid immune responses. Ophthalmopathy was separated from stable hyperthyroidism by a 13 V-J signature model, with roughly 88% sensitivity and about 81% specificity obtained in cross-validation and 80%/75% obtained in testing.

Amplification of TCR beta CDR3 regions was carried out from RNA transcripts. For the first round of RT-PCR on the TCR CDR3, the HTBI primer set was used together with the Qiagen OneStep RT-PCR kit. The libraries were constructed in a second round of multiplex PCR and then size-selected and purified. Sequencing of the libraries was done on an Illumina HiSeq2000 using paired-end 100 bp reads. Per the original workflow: SOAPnuke was used to process the raw data, removing reads that contained adapters or uncalled bases, had a mean Phred below 15, or lacked an exact match to the constant primer or identifier. High-quality paired reads were merged using COPE v1.2.5, and each unique nucleotide sequence was defined as a clonotype. MiTCR v1.1 was used to align the clonotypes against IMGT TRBV, TRBD and TRBJ reference segments. Analysis was restricted to V-J combinations with a frequency above 0.0001, which covered just over 98% of repertoires. A TCS score was defined as the ratio of F50 (clonal expansion) to E x V (chaos), with BLOSUM62-based TCRdist applied between CDR3 peptides within each V-J. Welch's t-statistics and random forest reduced roughly 530 V-J features to under 15, which were used in a naive Bayes classifier (R e1071). TCRdb took the public reads, trimmed them with fastp at Q25, ran MiXCR for clone calling and kept in-frame beta chains. For every CDR3 protein sequence, its rows merge into one entry that carries the most common genes and DNA. These V and J calls are TCRdb output, not the study's own analysis. The sample table holds hundreds of thousands of distinct CDR3 sequences, of which around 46% were seen once. The ten largest clones take up 8.2% of the sample.

This clonotype was recorded many times. The clone's antigen remains unknown. No much larger clone is present one base from it, and per-base qualities are unavailable. Via the germline V gene (reference sequence), CDR1 is SSHAT and CDR2 FNYEAQ. There are 15 amino acids in the CDR3, from cysteine to phenylalanine inclusive. Of the read, only the CDR3 DNA is kept; its 45 bases are in frame from base 1. The V and J ends are trimmed by 6 bases and 7 bases, leaving 18 bases between them. Graves' hyperthyroidism was defined as stable when no progression to ophthalmopathy occurred over 18 months of follow-up. Hyperthyroidism patients were newly diagnosed, with disease duration under 2 months, and aged 18 to 65 years. Any patient with an uncontrolled infection, another autoimmune disease, pregnancy or lactation was excluded. Diagnoses were based on clinical symptoms, serum thyroxine and TRAb, thyroid ultrasound and orbital computed tomography. Total RNA was extracted using Trizol reagent, and RNA quality was assessed on an Agilent 2100 Bioanalyzer.

This sequence was found in a woman in her late teens or twenties with Graves' hyperthyroidism. Donor details come from another sample of the same person, matched by shared clones. Sequences were obtained from peripheral blood or thyroid tissue (not recorded which). The chain is assembled from TRBV7-7 and TRBJ1-4; 5 matching bases give a weak D call of TRBD1. The nucleotide sequence reads TGTGCCAGCAGTCCGGGACGGGGAGGGAGTGAAAAACTGTTTTTT. Translation gives CASSPGRGGSEKLFF.